Sequencing of this T cell receptor (beta chain) was carried out in a study of cytomegalovirus exposure and HLA in healthy donors. Sequencing used immunoSEQ multiplex PCR; TCRdb keeps in-frame clones, though not all of them. The sample contains roughly 150,000 clones, around 90% of which appear only once. Study conclusions and caveats: Among the CMV-associated chains, three were confirmed in vitro as specific for CMV antigens. TCR clusters originating in the first cohort tended to co-occur in the approximately 130 validation repertoires, according to a later analysis.

The donors belonged to the approximately 130-subject validation cohort, separate from the 666-subject first cohort. Notes on this clone: What it binds is unknown.

The sequenced material came from PBMCs. This TCR derives from a woman younger than 30 in good health and CMV-seropositive.

The CDR3 reads CASSPYLQGESETQYF. In nucleotides, the CDR3 is TGTGCCAGCAGCCCTTATTTACAGGGGGAGTCCGAGACCCAGTACTTC. The rearrangement links TRBV5-4 to TRBJ2-5; TRBD1 matches at 8 bases. The CDR3 consists of 16 residues. The V gene end was trimmed by 4 bases and the J gene end by 5 bases; junction bases not matched to a gene: 13. Germline V CDR1 and CDR2: SGHNT, YYREEE (reference sequence).